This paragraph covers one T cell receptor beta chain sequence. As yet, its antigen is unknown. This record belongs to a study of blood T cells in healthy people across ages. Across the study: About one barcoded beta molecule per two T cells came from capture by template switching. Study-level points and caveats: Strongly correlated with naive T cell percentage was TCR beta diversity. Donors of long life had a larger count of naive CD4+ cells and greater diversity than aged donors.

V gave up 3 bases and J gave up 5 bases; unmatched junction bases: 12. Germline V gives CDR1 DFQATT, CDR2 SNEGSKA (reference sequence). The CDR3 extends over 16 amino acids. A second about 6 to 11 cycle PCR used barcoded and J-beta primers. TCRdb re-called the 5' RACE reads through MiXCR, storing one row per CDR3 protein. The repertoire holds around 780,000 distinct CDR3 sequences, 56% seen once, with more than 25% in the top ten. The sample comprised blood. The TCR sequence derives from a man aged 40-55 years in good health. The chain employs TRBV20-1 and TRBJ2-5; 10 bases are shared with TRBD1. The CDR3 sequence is CSASDSGTGEGETQYF. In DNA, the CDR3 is TGCAGTGCTAGCGACTCTGGGACAGGGGAGGGGGAGACCCAGTACTTC.